This is a list of T cell receptor beta chains from one sample in a study of blood T cell repertoires in COVID-19. The protocol was immunoSEQ multiplex PCR, while the TCRdb copy is restricted to in-frame clones and leaves out a portion. The data show over 70,000 clones, with around 91% seen just once and more than 6% held by the top ten. Sequences were obtained from peripheral blood. The origin of the receptors is a young man with COVID-19, enrolled during active disease. Both conserved end residues are part of each CDR3. Fields, in order: CDR3 DNA, CDR3 protein, V gene, J gene, D gene, clone size. A D gene is named only where the DNA matches it firmly. Only part of the rows carry a size: once, few, many, or a class if the clone is expanded.

TGTGCCAGCAGTTCTTACAGGGGCACCGGGGAGCTGTTTTTT	CASSSYRGTGELFF	TRBV6-5	TRBJ2-2	TRBD1	.
TGTGCCAGCAGCCCCCCGAGTGAGGAATACTATGGCTACACCTTC	CASSPPSEEYYGYTF	TRBV13	TRBJ1-2	.	once
TGTGCCATCAGAGCAATGGGACAGAGCTACGAGCAGTACTTC	CAIRAMGQSYEQYF	TRBV10-3	TRBJ2-7	TRBD1	.
TGTGCCAGCAGTTACCAAAACACCATATATTTT	CASSYQNTIYF	TRBV6-5	TRBJ1-3	.	.
TGTGCCAGCAGTTTATGGATCCCGGGACAGGGGACCTATGGCTACACCTTC	CASSLWIPGQGTYGYTF	TRBV27	TRBJ1-2	TRBD1	.
TGTGCCAGCAGTAGCCTACCGCGGGAGGGCCGTGGAGATACGCAGTATTTT	CASSSLPREGRGDTQYF	TRBV6-2/TRBV6-3	TRBJ2-3	TRBD2	.
TGTGCCAGCAGTTACTCCGACAGGGGCAATGAGCAGTTCTTC	CASSYSDRGNEQFF	TRBV6-6	TRBJ2-1	TRBD1	once
TGTGCCAGCAGCACCCGGGACAGCTACGAGCAGTACTTC	CASSTRDSYEQYF	TRBV13	TRBJ2-7	TRBD1	.
TGTGCCAGCAGCCCGAGGAGAAGGCTCATAAATCAGCCCCAGCATTTT	CASSPRRRLINQPQHF	TRBV25-1	TRBJ1-5	.	.
TGTGCCAGAAGCCCCAAGGACAGAAATCAGCCCCAGCATTTT	CARSPKDRNQPQHF	TRBV5-3	TRBJ1-5	.	.
TGTGCCAGCAGACTAACAGGGGCGAAGGAAGCTTTCTTT	CASRLTGAKEAFF	TRBV28	TRBJ1-1	TRBD1	once
TGTGCCAGCAGCGTAGGATCCCAGGGGGGCTACGAGCAGTACTTC	CASSVGSQGGYEQYF	TRBV9	TRBJ2-7	.	.